These 27 T cell receptor beta chains originate from one sample sequenced in a study of blood T cell repertoires in COVID-19. The table came from immunoSEQ multiplex PCR; TCRdb's copy has only in-frame clones and leaves some out. Of about 290,000 clones listed, around four fifths were seen once; the top ten hold around 4%. Material for sequencing was peripheral blood. All receptors derive from a woman in her forties or fifties with active or convalescent COVID-19.

This clone has more than one count but fewer than ten. This chain uses TRBV3-1 (or the pseudogene TRBV3-2) with TRBJ1-3; TRBD1 might be the D (6 bases). The germline CDR1 and CDR2 sequences are LGHDT and YNNKEL (reference sequence). The V end was cut by 3 bases, the J end by 4 bases, with 19 bases between. The length of the CDR3 is 17 residues. CDR3 protein: CASSQYYREWTGNTIYF. The CDR3 DNA reads TGTGCCAGCAGCCAGTACTACAGGGAGTGGACGGGAAACACCATATATTTT.

The J gene is TRBJ2-1, the V gene TRBV19; TRBD1 is a possible D gene (5 bases). This CDR3 has 13 residues. V lost 5 bases to trimming and J lost 10 bases, with 15 bases between them. The germline V gene encodes CDR1 LNHDA and CDR2 SQIVND (reference sequence). The CDR3 region is CASSRAEKGEQFF. CDR3 coding DNA: TGTGCCAGTAGTCGAGCTGAGAAGGGGGAGCAGTTCTTC. Complete variable domain (other parts from reference TRBV19 and TRBJ2-1): DGGITQSPKYLFRKEGQNVTLSCEQNLNHDAMYWYRQDPGQGLRLIYYSQIVNDFQKGDIAEGYSVSREKKESFPLTVTSAQKNPTAFYLCASSRAEKGEQFFGPGTRLTVL.

The CDR3 nucleotides are TGTGCCAGCAGCACCACCGGGACTAGCGCTTACAATGAGCAGTTCTTC. Encoded protein: CASSTTGTSAYNEQFF. The J gene is TRBJ2-1, the V gene TRBV7-9; TRBD2 aligns across 10 bases. The CDR3 extends over 16 amino acids. CDR1 is SEHNR and CDR2 is FQNEAQ in the germline V gene (reference sequence). V was clipped by 5 bases and J by 4 bases; unmatched bases: 8.

The chain joins TRBV5-1 to TRBJ2-1; D remains ambiguous. Germline V gene sequence: CDR1 SGHRS, CDR2 YFSETQ. V gave up 2 bases and J gave up 0 bases, with 9 bases separating them. This CDR3 has 15 amino acids. CDR3 loop: CASSFGESSYNEQFF. The CDR3 DNA reads as TGCGCCAGCAGCTTCGGAGAGAGCTCCTACAATGAGCAGTTCTTC.

The rearrangement joins TRBV7-2 to TRBJ2-5, with D possibly being TRBD2 (6 bases). This CDR3 contains 15 residues. Germline V gene lookup returns CDR1 SGHTA and CDR2 FQGNSA. Trimming removed 5 bases at V and 2 bases at J, with 15 bases between. CDR3 in amino acids: CASSVGASAQETQYF. In nucleotides, the CDR3 is TGTGCCAGCAGCGTCGGGGCTAGCGCTCAAGAGACCCAGTACTTC.

V gene TRBV2 combines with J gene TRBJ1-1; 7 bases map to TRBD1. V dropped 6 bases and J dropped 0; count of bases not matched to a gene: 13. This CDR3 has 17 amino acids. Germline CDR1 and CDR2: SNHLY and FYNNEI. CDR3 in DNA: TGTGCCAGCAGATATCTCTCGGGACAGCCTCTGAACACTGAAGCTTTCTTT. Encoded protein: CASRYLSGQPLNTEAFF. Supplemented by reference TRBV2 and TRBJ1-1, the full variable domain reads EPEVTQTPSHQVTQMGQEVILRCVPISNHLYFYWYRQILGQKVEFLVSFYNNEISEKSEIFDDQFSVERPDGSNFTLKIRSTKLEDSAMYFCASRYLSGQPLNTEAFFGQGTRLTVV.

The table lists this clone with many counts. This chain links TRBV19 with TRBJ2-2; 14 nucleotides match TRBD2. Germline-derived CDR1 and CDR2 are LNHDA and SQIVND (reference sequence). The ends lost 5 bases at V and 3 bases at J; junction bases unmatched: 8. The CDR3 runs 18 residues. CDR3 bases: TGTGCCAGTAGTGTGGGACTAGCGGGAGAGTGGGACACCGGGGAGCTGTTTTTT. Protein: CASSVGLAGEWDTGELFF.

This clone showed up just a few times. This sequence joins TRBV6-1 and TRBJ1-1; 7 nucleotides line up with TRBD1. The CDR3 is 13 amino acids. The germline gives CDR1 MNHNS, CDR2 SASEGT. With V trimmed by 3 bases and J by 9 bases, 7 bases remained unmatched. CDR3 coding DNA: TGTGCCAGCAGTGAGGTAGGGGGCCAGAAAGCTTTCTTT. Translation gives CASSEVGGQKAFF.

The J gene is TRBJ2-3, the V gene TRBV19; D possibly corresponds to TRBD2 (6 bases). Germline assignment: CDR1 LNHDA and CDR2 SQIVND (reference sequence). With 3 bases removed from V and 8 bases from J, the gap between germline ends came to 9 bases. The CDR3 consists of 12 residues. The CDR3, as DNA: TGTGCCAGTAGTATCTCCGGGAGTACGCAGTATTTT. This translates into CASSISGSTQYF.

The rearrangement links TRBV2 to TRBJ1-2; maybe TRBD1 (6 bases). Trimming took 3 bases from V and 7 from J, leaving 15 bases between them. The CDR3 consists of 14 residues. Germline-derived CDR1 and CDR2 are SNHLY and FYNNEI. CDR3 amino acids: CASSDTGWKGGYTF. CDR3 in DNA: TGTGCCAGCAGTGACACAGGGTGGAAGGGTGGCTACACCTTC.

The V call is TRBV2, the J call TRBJ2-3, with 11 positions matching TRBD2. CDR3 size: 14 residues. CDR1 is SNHLY and CDR2 is FYNNEI in the germline V gene. J gave up 4 bases and V 4 bases, and 1 base lay outside the gene matches. CDR3: CASSGLAGPDTQYF. In DNA form, the CDR3 reads TGTGCCAGCAGTGGACTAGCGGGACCAGATACGCAGTATTTT.

The rearrangement uses TRBV7-9 and TRBJ1-3; perhaps TRBD1 as D (6 bases). The CDR3 is 15 residues long. CDR1 and CDR2 (germline): SEHNR, FQNEAQ (reference sequence). The V end lost 5 bases, the J end lost 4 bases, and 15 bases lay between the germline ends. CDR3 sequence reads: CASSPALGAGNTIYF. The CDR3 DNA follows: TGTGCCAGCAGCCCCGCCCTGGGGGCGGGAAACACCATATATTTT.

The chain links TRBV10-3 to TRBJ2-7, with TRBD2 identical over 8 bases. Germline V gene sequence: CDR1 ENHRY, CDR2 SYGVKD. This CDR3 has 15 amino acids. V shed 5 bases, J shed 2 bases, and the junction held 8 bases outside the gene matches. CDR3 loop: CAISQSGRNAYEQYF. CDR3 DNA sequence: TGTGCCATCAGTCAGAGCGGGAGAAACGCCTACGAGCAGTACTTC.

The chain uses TRBV28 and TRBJ1-1; unclear D gene. Trimming shortened V by 11 bases and J by 0 bases, and 13 bases separated the two germline ends. Germline V CDR1 and CDR2: MDHEN, SYDVKM. The CDR3 spans 13 residues. The DNA for the CDR3 is TGTGCCTCGCGGCCGCACCTGAACACTGAAGCTTTCTTT. It specifies CASRPHLNTEAFF.

The J gene is TRBJ2-3, the V gene TRBV19; D may be TRBD2 (5 bases). Per germline, CDR1 LNHDA and CDR2 SQIVND (reference sequence). The CDR3 consists of 14 residues. Trimming pared 6 bases from V and 4 bases from J, leaving 14 bases between. DNA of the CDR3: TGTGCCAGTAGCCTCGGTGTTAGCGCAGATACGCAGTATTTT. It encodes CASSLGVSADTQYF.

The chain carries TRBV11-1 and TRBJ2-1, with D unclear. Looked up from germline, CDR1 is SGHAT and CDR2 is FQDESV (reference sequence). The CDR3 contains 13 residues. The germline V and J ends were trimmed by 8 bases and 4 bases, with 12 bases remaining between them. CDR3 residues: CASSGSGYNEQFF. In DNA, the CDR3 is TGTGCCAGCTCCGGTTCGGGTTACAATGAGCAGTTCTTC. The variable domain in full, with the rest retrieved from reference TRBV11-1 and TRBJ2-1, is EAEVAQSPRYKITEKSQAVAFWCDPISGHATLYWYRQILGQGPELLVQFQDESVVDDSQLPKDRFSAERLKGVDSTLKIQPAELGDSAMYLCASSGSGYNEQFFGPGTRLTVL.

The CDR3 region has the DNA TGTGCCAGCAGCGTAGACAGAGCAGATACGCAGTATTTT. The encoded protein is CASSVDRADTQYF. The gene calls are TRBV9 and TRBJ2-3; D ambiguous. Germline-derived CDR1 and CDR2 are SGDLS and YYNGEE. The CDR3 totals 13 residues. Trimming removed 0 bases from V and 4 bases from J, with 6 bases in between.

The chain recombines TRBV13 with TRBJ2-2, with 14 bases aligning to TRBD2. Germline V gene lookup returns CDR1 PRHDT and CDR2 FYEKMQ (reference sequence). Germline trimming cut 5 bases from V and 6 bases from J; bases unmatched to any gene: 17. This CDR3 contains 20 residues. DNA of the CDR3: TGTGCCAGCAGCCCCTATAAGAGGACTAGCGGGAGGAACCAGGCCGGGGAGCTGTTTTTT. It is translated as CASSPYKRTSGRNQAGELFF.

V and J are TRBV25-1 and TRBJ1-6; 9 bases fit TRBD1. The V gene end was trimmed by 6 bases and the J gene end by 9 bases; junction bases not matched to a gene: 9. This CDR3 contains 15 residues. Per germline, CDR1 MGHDK and CDR2 SYGVNS. In nucleotides, the CDR3 is TGTGCCAGCAGATCGGGACAGGGCGGGAGTTCACCCCTCCACTTT. Its translation: CASRSGQGGSSPLHF.

This clone was seen just once. V is TRBV5-4 and J is TRBJ2-2, with a weak D call TRBD2 (7 bases). Trimming cost V 5 bases and J 6 bases, with 14 bases left between them. Looked up from germline, CDR1 is SGHNT and CDR2 is YYREEE (reference sequence). The CDR3 runs 14 residues. This CDR3 reads CASRIGGAAGELFF. The CDR3 nucleotides read TGTGCCAGCAGAATAGGGGGGGCCGCCGGGGAGCTGTTTTTT.

This sequence joins TRBV5-8 and TRBJ2-5; 8 bases align to TRBD2. This CDR3 spans 17 amino acids. J was trimmed by 5 bases and V by 0 bases; bases with no gene match: 12. Germline V gene lookup returns CDR1 SGHTS and CDR2 YDEGEE. CDR3 sequence reads: CASSLGGTGGPRETQYF. As DNA, the CDR3 is TGTGCCAGCAGCTTGGGTGGCACGGGAGGGCCACGGGAGACCCAGTACTTC.

The CDR3 here is CASSNGTSRSYNEQFF. The CDR3 DNA follows: TGTGCCAGCAGCAACGGGACTAGCCGCTCCTACAATGAGCAGTTCTTC. The V call is TRBV9, the J call TRBJ2-1; TRBD2 aligns across 9 bases. This CDR3 spans 16 amino acids. J was trimmed by 0 bases and V by 4 bases; bases with no gene match: 5. Germline V CDR1 and CDR2: SGDLS, YYNGEE.

The chain uses TRBV6-5 and TRBJ1-6; D perhaps matches TRBD1 (6 bases). This CDR3 contains 15 residues. Germline CDR1 is MNHEY and CDR2 is SVGAGI. V gave up 8 bases and J gave up 7 bases, with 18 bases separating them. CDR3 amino acids: CASCFGTLINSPLHF. As DNA, the CDR3 is TGTGCCAGCTGCTTCGGGACACTTATCAATTCACCCCTCCACTTT.

This clone has only a few counts. V gene TRBV6-1 combines with J gene TRBJ1-5; TRBD1 is a possible D gene (5 bases). Trimming took off 2 bases at V and 7 bases at J, with 9 bases between the two ends. From germline, CDR1 is MNHNS and CDR2 SASEGT. This CDR3 has 13 residues. The CDR3 protein is CASSENRIQPQHF. In nucleotides, the CDR3 is TGTGCCAGCAGTGAAAACAGGATCCAGCCCCAGCATTTT.

The CDR3 DNA follows: TGTGCTAGTGGTTTAGATACACCGAACACTGAAGCTTTCTTT. This translates into CASGLDTPNTEAFF. The J gene is TRBJ1-1, the V gene TRBV12-5; D is unresolved. V gave up 3 bases and J gave up 1 base, with 9 bases separating them. CDR3 size: 14 residues. CDR1 and CDR2 (germline): LGHNT, FRNRAP.

The chain uses TRBV6-5 and TRBJ1-6; 7 nucleotides align to TRBD1. The trim removed 8 bases at V and 10 bases at J, leaving 5 bases unmatched. The length of the CDR3 is 12 residues. CDR1 is MNHEY and CDR2 is SVGAGI in the germline V gene. The CDR3 loop is CASAQGSSPLHF. In DNA form, the CDR3 reads TGTGCCAGCGCACAGGGGTCCTCACCCCTCCACTTT.

This clone showed up just a few times. The chain combines TRBV7-8 with TRBJ2-7, with a weak D call TRBD2 (5 bases). Deletions cut 0 bases from V and 5 bases from J, with 8 bases between. The germline gives CDR1 SGHVS, CDR2 FQNEAQ. The CDR3 totals 13 residues. CDR3 region: CASSLARANEQYF. The CDR3 DNA reads as TGTGCCAGCAGCTTAGCGAGGGCCAACGAGCAGTACTTC.